This is a list of T cell receptor beta chains from one sample in a study of cytomegalovirus exposure and HLA in healthy donors. Sequencing used immunoSEQ multiplex PCR; TCRdb keeps in-frame clones, though not all of them. The sample has tens of thousands of clones; 80% to 90% are singletons. Sequencing was done on a sample of PBMCs. All receptors derive from a woman in her 30s in good health and CMV-seronegative. Each CDR3 is given with its conserved first and last residue. The order of the fields is clone size, J gene, D gene, V gene, CDR3 protein, CDR3 DNA. A D gene is named only where the DNA matches it firmly. Part of the rows lack a size; the others show once, few, many or a class for expanded clones.

size: NA; J: TRBJ2-7; D: TRBD1; V: TRBV28; CDR3: CASRLSGQGYEQYF; DNA: TGTGCCAGCAGACTCTCGGGACAGGGTTACGAGCAGTACTTC
size: NA; J: TRBJ1-1; D: NA; V: TRBV28; CDR3: CASEGGKARNTEAFF; DNA: TGTGCCAGCGAGGGTGGCAAGGCGAGGAACACTGAAGCTTTCTTT
size: NA; J: TRBJ2-7; D: TRBD1; V: TRBV19; CDR3: CASSTAGQGAREQYF; DNA: TGTGCCAGTAGTACCGCCGGACAGGGGGCGCGGGAGCAGTACTTC
size: NA; J: TRBJ2-3; D: TRBD2; V: TRBV28; CDR3: CASSLGGGSGDTQYF; DNA: TGTGCCAGCAGTTTGGGCGGGGGGAGCGGGGATACGCAGTATTTT
size: NA; J: TRBJ1-1; D: NA; V: TRBV11-3; CDR3: CASSLDGRANTEAFF; DNA: TGTGCCAGCAGCTTAGACGGCAGGGCGAACACTGAAGCTTTCTTT
size: NA; J: TRBJ1-1; D: NA; V: TRBV5-4; CDR3: CASSSGGGRSTEAFF; DNA: TGTGCCAGCAGCTCGGGGGGGGGCCGGAGCACTGAAGCTTTCTTT
size: NA; J: TRBJ2-5; D: NA; V: TRBV7-2; CDR3: CASSRDLAAQETQYF; DNA: TGTGCCAGCAGTCGGGACTTGGCCGCCCAAGAGACCCAGTACTTC
size: NA; J: TRBJ2-7; D: TRBD1; V: TRBV6-5; CDR3: CASSSETGTLSEQYF; DNA: TGTGCCAGCAGTTCCGAGACAGGGACCCTAAGCGAGCAGTACTTC
size: NA; J: TRBJ1-3; D: NA; V: TRBV6-1; CDR3: CASSAGGAGNTIYF; DNA: TGTGCCAGCAGTGCTGGGGGGGCGGGGAACACCATATATTTT
size: NA; J: TRBJ2-7; D: NA; V: TRBV27; CDR3: CASSLAAPFSYEQYF; DNA: TGTGCCAGCAGTTTGGCAGCGCCTTTTTCCTACGAGCAGTACTTC
size: few; J: TRBJ1-5; D: NA; V: TRBV7-2; CDR3: CASSLEGQGNQPQHF; DNA: TGTGCCAGCAGCTTAGAGGGGCAAGGCAATCAGCCCCAGCATTTT
size: NA; J: TRBJ1-6; D: NA; V: TRBV5-8; CDR3: CASSLTTGAYNSPLHF; DNA: TGTGCCAGCAGCCTTACGACGGGAGCTTATAATTCACCCCTCCACTTT
size: NA; J: TRBJ2-3; D: NA; V: TRBV11-3; CDR3: CASSFLGVTDTQYF; DNA: TGTGCCAGCAGCTTCCTCGGGGTCACAGATACGCAGTATTTT
size: NA; J: TRBJ2-7; D: NA; V: TRBV7-8; CDR3: CASSLGGGSGGYEQYF; DNA: TGTGCCAGCAGCTTAGGGGGTGGCAGTGGAGGCTACGAGCAGTACTTC
size: NA; J: TRBJ1-2; D: NA; V: TRBV7-9; CDR3: CASSLGTDHYGYTF; DNA: TGTGCCAGCAGCTTAGGGACAGACCACTATGGCTACACCTTC
size: NA; J: TRBJ2-1; D: NA; V: TRBV19; CDR3: CASSIGSPNEQFF; DNA: TGTGCCAGTAGTATAGGTAGTCCCAATGAGCAGTTCTTC
size: NA; J: TRBJ1-4; D: NA; V: TRBV25-1; CDR3: CASSDHRVGLGEKLFF; DNA: TGTGCCAGCAGTGACCACAGGGTAGGGCTTGGTGAAAAACTGTTTTTT
size: NA; J: TRBJ2-7; D: TRBD1; V: TRBV6-1; CDR3: CASDFGQGAYEQYF; DNA: TGTGCCAGCGATTTCGGACAGGGGGCCTACGAGCAGTACTTC
size: NA; J: TRBJ2-2; D: TRBD2; V: TRBV5-6; CDR3: CASSPLLAGGTGELFF; DNA: TGTGCCAGCAGTCCCTTACTAGCGGGGGGAACCGGGGAGCTGTTTTTT
size: NA; J: TRBJ2-1; D: NA; V: TRBV6-4; CDR3: CASSDSSGGGGNEQFF; DNA: TGTGCCAGCAGTGACTCGAGTGGGGGGGGCGGCAATGAGCAGTTCTTC
size: NA; J: TRBJ1-5; D: TRBD1; V: TRBV5-6; CDR3: CASSLVQGQGTSAQHF; DNA: TGTGCCAGCAGCTTGGTCCAGGGACAGGGGACGTCGGCCCAGCATTTT
size: NA; J: TRBJ1-1; D: NA; V: TRBV7-2; CDR3: CASSLGGDTEAFF; DNA: TGTGCCAGCAGCTTAGGGGGGGACACTGAAGCTTTCTTT
size: few; J: TRBJ1-1; D: NA; V: TRBV7-9; CDR3: CASSLAGGRTEAFF; DNA: TGTGCCAGCAGCTTAGCAGGGGGTCGAACTGAAGCTTTCTTT
size: NA; J: TRBJ2-7; D: TRBD2; V: TRBV19; CDR3: CASSMAASGAYEQYF; DNA: TGTGCCAGTAGTATGGCCGCTAGCGGGGCCTACGAGCAGTACTTC
size: NA; J: TRBJ2-1; D: TRBD2; V: TRBV5-4; CDR3: CASSLELAGGYNEQFF; DNA: TGTGCCAGCAGCTTGGAGCTAGCGGGGGGCTACAATGAGCAGTTCTTC
size: NA; J: TRBJ2-5; D: TRBD2; V: TRBV19; CDR3: CASSGGGGLYQETQYF; DNA: TGTGCCAGTAGTGGGGGGGGAGGTTTGTACCAAGAGACCCAGTACTTC
size: once; J: TRBJ2-6; D: TRBD1; V: TRBV7-2; CDR3: CASSRPGGRQVEGANVLTF; DNA: TGTGCCAGCAGCCGCCCAGGGGGCCGGCAGGTTGAAGGGGCCAACGTCCTGACTTTC
size: NA; J: TRBJ2-6; D: TRBD1; V: TRBV7-9; CDR3: CASSLRGTGFSGANVLTF; DNA: TGTGCCAGCAGCTTACGGGGGACAGGGTTCTCTGGGGCCAACGTCCTGACTTTC
size: NA; J: TRBJ1-6; D: NA; V: TRBV6-5; CDR3: CASSYAGQFDSPLHF; DNA: TGTGCCAGCAGTTACGCTGGGCAGTTTGATTCACCCCTCCACTTT
size: few; J: TRBJ2-5; D: TRBD2; V: TRBV5-4; CDR3: CASSLGAGGKETQYF; DNA: TGTGCCAGCAGCTTGGGGGCGGGGGGGAAAGAGACCCAGTACTTC
size: NA; J: TRBJ2-1; D: TRBD2; V: TRBV19; CDR3: CATAAGGPYEQFF; DNA: TGTGCCACGGCAGCGGGGGGGCCCTATGAGCAGTTCTTC
size: NA; J: TRBJ1-5; D: TRBD1; V: TRBV6-1; CDR3: CASSRNRQGDQPQHF; DNA: TGTGCCAGCAGCCGTAATCGACAGGGAGATCAGCCCCAGCATTTT
size: NA; J: TRBJ2-5; D: NA; V: TRBV29-1; CDR3: CSVPSLDQETQYF; DNA: TGCAGCGTTCCGAGCCTGGACCAAGAGACCCAGTACTTC
size: NA; J: TRBJ2-7; D: NA; V: TRBV18; CDR3: CASSPGLHYEQYF; DNA: TGTGCCAGCTCTCCGGGACTTCACTACGAGCAGTACTTC
size: NA; J: TRBJ1-4; D: TRBD1; V: TRBV6-6; CDR3: CASSRGGTGANEKLFF; DNA: TGTGCCAGCAGCCGAGGCGGGACAGGAGCTAATGAAAAACTGTTTTTT
size: once; J: TRBJ1-1; D: NA; V: TRBV6-5; CDR3: CASATTENTEAFF; DNA: TGTGCCAGCGCGACGACAGAGAACACTGAAGCTTTCTTT
size: once; J: TRBJ1-2; D: NA; V: TRBV5-4; CDR3: CASSVGRGADASRYTF; DNA: TGTGCCAGCAGCGTAGGACGGGGGGCGGACGCAAGCCGCTACACCTTC
size: NA; J: TRBJ1-6; D: NA; V: TRBV4-1; CDR3: CASSQDPTAAYSPLHF; DNA: TGCGCCAGCAGCCAAGACCCCACCGCGGCTTATTCACCCCTCCACTTT
size: once; J: TRBJ2-5; D: TRBD2; V: TRBV28; CDR3: CASSFEGRDREQYF; DNA: TGTGCCAGCAGTTTTGAGGGGAGGGATCGGGAGCAGTACTTC
size: NA; J: TRBJ2-5; D: NA; V: TRBV6-5; CDR3: CASTGLETQYF; DNA: TGTGCCAGCACAGGGTTGGAGACCCAGTACTTC
size: NA; J: TRBJ1-3; D: NA; V: TRBV6-5; CDR3: CATAPARLSGNTIYF; DNA: TGTGCCACCGCCCCCGCGCGCCTATCCGGAAACACCATATATTTT
size: NA; J: TRBJ1-4; D: NA; V: TRBV5-1; CDR3: CASSRGGEEKLFF; DNA: TGCGCCAGCAGCCGCGGAGGGGAGGAAAAACTGTTTTTT
size: NA; J: TRBJ2-1; D: TRBD1; V: TRBV5-1; CDR3: CASSLTGDSYNEQFF; DNA: TGCGCCAGCAGCCTGACAGGGGACTCCTACAATGAGCAGTTCTTC
size: NA; J: TRBJ1-1; D: NA; V: TRBV4-1; CDR3: CASSQAVGGIEAFF; DNA: TGCGCCAGCAGCCAGGCCGTCGGGGGTATAGAAGCTTTCTTT
size: NA; J: TRBJ1-1; D: TRBD1; V: TRBV6-1; CDR3: CASSFGTVSNTEAFF; DNA: TGTGCCAGCAGTTTTGGGACAGTTTCGAACACTGAAGCTTTCTTT